These T cell receptor beta chains were read from a single sample in a study of cytomegalovirus exposure and HLA in healthy donors. Produced via immunoSEQ multiplex PCR; TCRdb's table is partial and in-frame only. The sample has tens of thousands of clones, around 82% seen once; the top ten hold roughly 1.4%. The specimen sequenced was PBMCs. Receptors originate from a female donor in good health and CMV-seronegative. Both conserved end residues are part of each CDR3.

TRBV30,CAWVPGTGGGKLFF
TRBV2,CASSGQINEAFF
TRBV25-1,CASSDKEGSGNTIYF
TRBV6-4,CASSAGTGGNQPQHF
TRBV9,CASSGPGTESIYGYTF
TRBV9,CASSIGTSRETQYF
TRBV27,CASSDHRTGVRETQYF
TRBV5-6,CASSSLQTGTQYF
TRBV6-5,CASSPRQGSSYEQYF
TRBV18,CASSNTLQNTDTQYF
TRBV18,CASSPEDSHGYTF
TRBV4-3,CASSQGVAGSGELFF
TRBV5-1,CASSLGQGYTIYF
TRBV7-3,CASAKGGSSYNSPLHF
TRBV27,CASSPRQTLPRELFF
TRBV19,CASSISRGSETQYF
TRBV10-3,CAISEGQGYEQYF
TRBV19,CASSIAAGGNSPLHF
TRBV7-8,CASSPMTGQPQHF
TRBV5-4,CASSWGASGAVREQFF
TRBV7-3,CASSRLPLTDTQYF